This TCR beta chain is from a study of blood T cell repertoires in COVID-19. Across the study: Acute and convalescent COVID-19 specimens originated in the United States, Italy and Spain. T cells, B-cell-depleted T cells, or PBMCs provided the cDNA or gDNA that served as material.

Per the authors' pipeline: Counts of nucleated cells, estimated from reference gene primer amplification, were obtained. Generated by immunoSEQ multiplex PCR, the TCRdb table keeps only in-frame clones and is missing some. V and J calls and clone size are those listed in that table; D and trimming were worked out from the DNA. Altogether 200,000 to 250,000 clones are present, 84% being singletons, with the ten largest covering approximately 8%. This CDR3 has 14 amino acids. The V and J ends lost 5 bases and 12 bases, in that order; junction bases with no gene match: 14. The germline V gene encodes CDR1 SGHRS and CDR2 YFSETQ.

Sequencing input: peripheral blood. This clonotype originated in a woman aged 45-65 years with active or convalescent COVID-19. The V call is TRBV5-1, the J call TRBJ2-1, with TRBD2 matching 7 bases. DNA for the CDR3: TGCGCCAGCAGGCGAGGACTAGATAGGGGTGGGCAGTTCTTC. Protein: CASRRGLDRGGQFF. Combining the CDR3 with reference TRBV5-1 and TRBJ2-1 gives the whole variable domain KAGVTQTPRYLIKTRGQQVTLSCSPISGHRSVSWYQQTPGQGLQFLFEYFSETQRNKGNFPGRFSGRQFSNSRSEMNVSTLELGDSALYLCASRRGLDRGGQFFGPGTRLTVL.